The 20 T cell receptor beta chains presented below share a single source sample, sequenced in a study of cytomegalovirus exposure and HLA in healthy donors. Researchers ran the PCR with 60 Vbeta and 13 Jbeta primers. The assay was immunoSEQ multiplex PCR, and TCRdb's table has in-frame clones only and misses some. The sample lists approximately 190,000 clones; approximately 84% were seen once. The source material was PBMCs. The receptors here all came from a boy aged 5-17 years in good health and CMV-seronegative.

The rearrangement joins TRBV11-3 to TRBJ2-2, with 7 bases fitting TRBD1. The CDR3 spans 17 residues. J lost 1 base, V lost 3 bases, and 8 bases had no gene match. Per the germline V gene, CDR1 is SGHNT and CDR2 is YENEEA. The CDR3 protein is CASSLVRDRVNTGELFF. The CDR3 DNA follows: TGTGCCAGCAGCTTGGTTCGGGACAGAGTGAACACCGGGGAGCTGTTTTTT. The entire variable domain, with the rest obtained from reference TRBV11-3 and TRBJ2-2, is as follows: EAGVVQSPRYKIIEKKQPVAFWCNPISGHNTLYWYLQNLGQGPELLIRYENEEAVDDSQLPKDRFSAERLKGVDSTLKIQPAELGDSAVYLCASSLVRDRVNTGELFFGEGSRLTVL.

Note on this clone: Germline is not matched at one junction end, which may reflect a read error. The chain carries TRBV7-9 and TRBJ2-7; 8 nucleotides match TRBD2. CDR3 length: 15 amino acids. Germline-derived CDR1 and CDR2 are SEHNR and FQNEAQ (reference sequence). This CDR3 is CSSSLPGLVDYEQYF. The CDR3, as DNA: TGTTCCAGCAGCTTACCGGGACTAGTTGACTACGAGCAGTACTTC.

This clone was recorded only once. The CDR3 protein is CASSFAGLAGSYEQYF. CDR3 nucleotide sequence: TGTGCCAGCAGTTTTGCGGGACTAGCGGGCTCCTACGAGCAGTACTTC. The rearrangement joins TRBV27 to TRBJ2-7, with 12 bases lining up with TRBD2. CDR3 length: 16 residues. Germline V gene lookup returns CDR1 MNHEY and CDR2 SMNVEV (reference sequence). Germline trimming cut 3 bases from V and 0 bases from J; bases unmatched to any gene: 3.

This chain connects TRBV19 to TRBJ2-7; the match to TRBD1 covers 8 bases. The CDR3 has 11 residues. Germline values: CDR1 LNHDA, CDR2 SQIVND (reference sequence). V lost 7 bases to trimming and J lost 6 bases; unmatched junction nucleotides: 2. The CDR3 DNA reads TGTGCCAGTAAACAGGGGGGCGAGCAGTACTTC. As protein: CASKQGGEQYF.

CDR3 protein: CATQPNTSGRGRDTQYF. CDR3 in DNA: TGTGCTACGCAGCCCAACACTAGCGGGAGGGGTAGAGATACGCAGTATTTT. The chain employs TRBV28 and TRBJ2-3, with TRBD2 identical over 13 bases. CDR1 MDHEN and CDR2 SYDVKM come from the germline V gene. The CDR3 is 17 amino acids.

The rearrangement links TRBV11-1 to TRBJ2-3; 8 nucleotides agree with TRBD1. CDR1 and CDR2 (germline): SGHAT, FQDESV (reference sequence). The trim removed 4 bases at V and 2 bases at J, leaving 14 bases unmatched. CDR3 size: 18 residues. CDR3 amino acids: CASSSTGRGQAYTDTQYF. The DNA for the CDR3 is TGTGCCAGCAGCTCAACCGGGCGGGGACAGGCCTACACAGATACGCAGTATTTT.

The chain carries TRBV18 and TRBJ1-4; 8 bases are a match to TRBD1. The CDR3 runs to 15 residues. Trimming at V came to 2 bases and at J to 8 bases, leaving 7 bases not matched to a gene. Looked up from germline, CDR1 is KGHSH and CDR2 is LQKENI. This CDR3 reads CASSPSGTGTEKLFF. CDR3 DNA sequence: TGTGCCAGCTCACCAAGCGGGACAGGCACCGAAAAACTGTTTTTT. The full variable domain, completed using reference TRBV18 and TRBJ1-4, is NAGVMQNPRHLVRRRGQEARLRCSPMKGHSHVYWYRQLPEEGLKFMVYLQKENIIDESGMPKERFSAEFPKEGPSILRIQQVVRGDSAAYFCASSPSGTGTEKLFFGSGTQLSVL.

The J gene is TRBJ2-5, the V gene TRBV7-6, with D perhaps matching TRBD1 (9 bases). V shed 6 bases and J shed 4 bases, with 24 bases lying between them. This CDR3 is 17 amino acids long. CDR1 is SGHVS, CDR2 FNYEAQ, per germline. In DNA form, the CDR3 reads TGTGCCAGCAGTTCGGGAGGGACAGGGATATTGCGAGAGACCCAGTACTTC. Its protein is CASSSGGTGILRETQYF.

The V call is TRBV13, the J call TRBJ2-1, with TRBD2 matching over 7 bases. The V segment lost 5 bases and the J segment 6 bases; nucleotides outside the gene matches: 4. Germline CDR1 PRHDT, CDR2 FYEKMQ (reference sequence). The CDR3 spans 13 residues. The CDR3 is CASSKGLPNEQFF. The CDR3 DNA sequence: TGTGCCAGCAGCAAGGGACTACCCAATGAGCAGTTCTTC. The full variable domain, in which reference TRBV13 and TRBJ2-1 provide the parts outside the CDR3, is AAGVIQSPRHLIKEKRETATLKCYPIPRHDTVYWYQQGPGQDPQFLISFYEKMQSDKGSIPDRFSAQQFSDYHSELNMSSLELGDSALYFCASSKGLPNEQFFGPGTRLTVL.

This clone was counted a few times. The chain joins TRBV5-1 to TRBJ1-3; TRBD1 agrees at 7 bases. The CDR3 sequence is 15 residues long. In germline, CDR1 is SGHRS, CDR2 YFSETQ. V lost 5 bases and J lost 0; bases outside the gene matches: 5. CDR3 bases: TGCGCCAGCAGTCGACAGGGCTTCTCTGGAAACACCATATATTTT. This gives the protein CASSRQGFSGNTIYF.

The chain carries TRBV27 and TRBJ1-5, with 10 bases aligning to TRBD1. CDR1 is MNHEY, CDR2 SMNVEV, per germline (reference sequence). The ends lost 5 bases at V and 2 bases at J; junction bases unmatched: 12. The CDR3 loop spans 18 amino acids. CDR3 loop: CASSPGTGEVRGNQPQHF. The CDR3 region has the DNA TGTGCCAGCAGTCCAGGGACAGGGGAAGTGAGGGGCAATCAGCCCCAGCATTTT.

The rearrangement links TRBV5-1 to TRBJ1-5; TRBD1 might be the D (6 bases). Germline loops: CDR1 SGHRS, CDR2 YFSETQ. Deletions cut 4 bases from V and 1 base from J, with 9 bases between. This CDR3 is 14 amino acids long. In nucleotides, the CDR3 is TGCGCCAGCAGCCTCACAGGGAGCAATCAGCCCCAGCATTTT. The encoded protein is CASSLTGSNQPQHF.

The chain is built from TRBV30 and TRBJ1-6, with 8 bases lining up with TRBD1. Germline assignment: CDR1 GTSNPN and CDR2 SVGIG (reference sequence). V was pared by 2 bases and J by 15 bases, with 3 bases of the junction left unmatched. This CDR3 comprises 11 residues. This chain's CDR3 is CAWSQGAILHF. In DNA, the CDR3 is TGTGCCTGGAGTCAGGGGGCCATCCTCCACTTT.

V and J are TRBV30 and TRBJ1-1; D call uncertain. Trimming pared 4 bases from V and 4 bases from J, leaving 16 bases between. In germline, CDR1 is GTSNPN, CDR2 SVGIG (reference sequence). The CDR3 covers 14 residues. The CDR3: CAWTAGGSSTEAFF. DNA of the CDR3: TGTGCCTGGACGGCGGGAGGATCGAGCACTGAAGCTTTCTTT.

The rearrangement links TRBV7-8 to TRBJ1-2, with D unresolved. This CDR3 is 13 amino acids long. Trimming took 2 bases from V and 12 from J, leaving 16 bases between them. Germline loops: CDR1 SGHVS, CDR2 FQNEAQ. CDR3 protein: CASSLIRGGLNTF. The CDR3 DNA is TGTGCCAGCAGCTTAATTCGGGGAGGTCTTAACACCTTC.

The chain combines TRBV19 with TRBJ2-1; 8 bases are a match to TRBD1. The trim removed 5 bases at V and 3 bases at J, leaving 12 bases unmatched. Germline lookup yields CDR1 LNHDA and CDR2 SQIVND (reference sequence). The CDR3 is 17 amino acids. DNA for the CDR3: TGTGCCAGTAGTGGCCGGGACAGGCACAGTCGCTACAATGAGCAGTTCTTC. Translating it yields CASSGRDRHSRYNEQFF.

The V gene is TRBV7-9, the J gene TRBJ2-7, with TRBD2 identical over 8 bases. The CDR3 runs to 17 residues. Germline V gene sequence: CDR1 SEHNR, CDR2 FQNEAQ (reference sequence). V lost 0 bases, J lost 1 base, and 8 bases stayed unmatched. Written as DNA, the CDR3 is TGTGCCAGCAGCTTAGCACCCAGCGGGAGAGCGTCCTACGAGCAGTACTTC. Its protein product is CASSLAPSGRASYEQYF.

This chain connects TRBV4-3 to TRBJ2-5; perhaps TRBD2 as D (5 bases). CDR3 length equals 15 residues. Germline V gene lookup returns CDR1 LGHNA and CDR2 YSLEER. V dropped 0 bases and J dropped 3 bases, with 11 bases sitting between them. CDR3 sequence reads: CASSQDPGTKETQYF. In DNA, the CDR3 is TGCGCCAGCAGCCAAGACCCGGGAACCAAAGAGACCCAGTACTTC.

This rearrangement joins TRBV5-1 to TRBJ1-3, with a tentative D call TRBD1 (6 bases). The CDR3 sequence is 16 residues long. Germline assignment: CDR1 SGHRS and CDR2 YFSETQ. V was cut by 5 bases and J by 1 base, with 16 bases left in between. This CDR3 reads CASSQKPTGSGNTIYF. DNA for the CDR3: TGCGCCAGCAGTCAAAAACCTACAGGGTCTGGAAACACCATATATTTT. Supplemented by reference TRBV5-1 and TRBJ1-3, the full variable domain reads KAGVTQTPRYLIKTRGQQVTLSCSPISGHRSVSWYQQTPGQGLQFLFEYFSETQRNKGNFPGRFSGRQFSNSRSEMNVSTLELGDSALYLCASSQKPTGSGNTIYFGEGSWLTVV.

The chain combines TRBV6-5 with TRBJ1-1, with a tentative D call TRBD1 (5 bases). This CDR3 has 10 residues. V lost 10 bases and J 3 bases, leaving 6 bases between the germline ends. Germline assignment: CDR1 MNHEY and CDR2 SVGAGI. The CDR3 loop is CATGDTEAFF. In DNA, the CDR3 is TGTGCCACGGGGGACACTGAAGCTTTCTTT.